This T cell receptor beta chain was captured in a study of molecular identifiers for immune sequencing clone quantification. Regarding the study as a whole: Clones with over 20 RNA copies captured over 99% of effector molecules but under 1% of naive ones.

Germline V CDR1 and CDR2: SGDLS, YYNGEE. This CDR3 is 18 amino acids long. On this clonotype itself: Its cognate antigen is unknown. The junction shows a germline mismatch at one end, possibly a read error.

Listed TCR primers and previously described methods were used for bulk TCR libraries. TCRdb itself ran the PCR reads through MiXCR, one entry per CDR3 protein. The sample holds 20,000 to 30,000 distinct CDR3 sequences, approximately 17% seen once. The J gene is TRBJ1-1, the V gene TRBV9; D ambiguous. The receptor comes from a human donor in good health. Some libraries in this study had Jurkat cell RNA spiked in. The sample comprised naive CD8+ T cells from blood, with Jurkat cell RNA spiked in. The subset denotes: FACS-sorted CD8+CD4-CCR7+CD45RA+ naive T cells. As DNA, the CDR3 is TGTGCCAGCAGCCCCGGGCCGGGCGCCTCCGAAATGAACACTGAAGATTTCTTT. Encoded protein: CASSPGPGASEMNTEDFF.